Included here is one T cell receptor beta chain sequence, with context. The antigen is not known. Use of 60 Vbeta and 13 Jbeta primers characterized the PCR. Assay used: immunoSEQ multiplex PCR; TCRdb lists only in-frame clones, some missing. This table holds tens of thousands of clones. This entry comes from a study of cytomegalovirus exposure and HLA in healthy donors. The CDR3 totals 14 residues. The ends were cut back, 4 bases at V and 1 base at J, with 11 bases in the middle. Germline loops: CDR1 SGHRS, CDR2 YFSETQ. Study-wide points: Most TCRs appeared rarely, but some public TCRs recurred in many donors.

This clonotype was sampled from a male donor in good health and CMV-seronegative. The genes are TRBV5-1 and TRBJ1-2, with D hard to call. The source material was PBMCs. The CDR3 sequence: CASSLGEFNYGYTF. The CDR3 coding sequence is TGCGCCAGCAGCCTTGGAGAGTTTAACTATGGCTACACCTTC.